The 14 T cell receptor beta chains below all came from one sample that was sequenced in a study of shared clonotypes between healthy human individuals (TCRdb year 2020). Library generation was performed with the immunoSEQ multiplex PCR assay. TCRdb provides this immuneACCESS table in a form limited to in-frame rearrangements. Some clones are lacking; in checked studies, under half of them reflect an unresolved V gene, and why the rest are absent is not known. This sample holds more than 2 million clones; around 93% were observed only once. Jointly, the top ten make up roughly 1.7% of the sample. CD8 naive samples were obtained by positive selection for CCR7 among CD45RO-negative cells, yielding a CD45RA+CCR7+ population from which TemRA cells were excluded. Sequenced: naive CD8+ T cells from PBMCs. The sample's cell subset or site label, decoded: CD45RA+CCR7+. These receptors came from a man younger than 35 in good health. Some clones in this sample may be carry-over from other donors' samples.

V and J are TRBV28 and TRBJ2-3; 9 bases line up with TRBD1. The V gene's germline CDR1 is MDHEN and CDR2 SYDVKM. This CDR3 is 18 amino acids long. With V trimmed by 6 bases and J by 4 bases, 17 bases remained unmatched. The CDR3 DNA sequence: TGTGCCAGCAGCCCCCCCGACGTAGGGACAGGGATATCAGATACGCAGTATTTT. This codes for CASSPPDVGTGISDTQYF.

The chain carries TRBV27 and TRBJ2-7, with TRBD1 matching over 10 bases. The length of the CDR3 is 13 residues. The germline CDR1 and CDR2 sequences are MNHEY and SMNVEV (reference sequence). The ends lost 4 bases at V and 7 bases at J; junction bases unmatched: 4. CDR3 bases: TGTGCCAGCAGTTGGACAGGGGGAAATGAGCAGTACTTC. Its translation: CASSWTGGNEQYF.

Concerning this clone itself: This sample also contains other DNA sequences that code for the same CDR3. The CDR3 bases are TGTGCCAGCAGCTTAATAAGGCAATTGAACACTGAAGCTTTCTTT. Protein product: CASSLIRQLNTEAFF. This chain connects TRBV7-3 to TRBJ1-1; no reliable D call. Germline V gene lookup returns CDR1 SGHTA and CDR2 FQGTGA. CDR3 size: 15 residues. V lost 1 base and J lost 0, with 9 bases in between. Looking up the rest from reference TRBV7-3 and TRBJ1-1 gives the full variable domain: GAGVSQTPSNKVTEKGKYVELRCDPISGHTALYWYRQSLGQGPEFLIYFQGTGAADDSGLPNDRFFAVRPEGSVSTLKIQRTERGDSAVYLCASSLIRQLNTEAFFGQGTRLTVV.

The chain links TRBV7-8 to TRBJ2-7; 7 bases agree with TRBD2. From germline, CDR1 is SGHVS and CDR2 FQNEAQ. The CDR3 covers 15 residues. V shed 4 bases, J shed 3 bases, and the junction held 9 bases outside the gene matches. The CDR3 here is CASSSTLASYYEQYF. In DNA, the CDR3 is TGTGCCAGCAGCTCGACACTAGCGTCCTACTACGAGCAGTACTTC.

In regard to this clone: Other nucleotide sequences in the sample specify the same CDR3. The rearrangement links TRBV7-9 to TRBJ2-7; TRBD1 might be the D (6 bases). CDR1 is SEHNR and CDR2 is FQNEAQ in the germline V gene (reference sequence). Deletions cut 6 bases from V and 2 bases from J, with 11 bases between. The CDR3 consists of 13 residues. In nucleotides, the CDR3 is TGTGCCAGCAGTCAGGACAGTCCCTACGAGCAGTACTTC. Its translation: CASSQDSPYEQYF.

The V gene is TRBV28, the J gene TRBJ2-5; 8 bases match TRBD1. This CDR3 is built from 18 residues. Trimming at V came to 6 bases and at J to 2 bases, leaving 17 bases not matched to a gene. The germline V gene encodes CDR1 MDHEN and CDR2 SYDVKM. Here the CDR3 reads CASRWGRGRPGVQETQYF. The CDR3 DNA sequence: TGTGCCAGCAGATGGGGCAGGGGGCGGCCCGGGGTACAAGAGACCCAGTACTTC.

V gene TRBV29-1 combines with J gene TRBJ2-1; 13 bases align to TRBD2. The V gene end was trimmed by 6 bases and the J gene end by 8 bases; junction bases not matched to a gene: 7. CDR3 length: 14 amino acids. CDR1 SQVTM and CDR2 ANQGSEA come from the germline V gene. The CDR3 loop reads CSVRTSGRGYEQFF. CDR3 DNA sequence: TGCAGCGTGAGGACTAGCGGGAGAGGGTATGAGCAGTTCTTC.

The rearrangement joins TRBV27 to TRBJ1-5, with 8 bases lining up with TRBD1. V was pared by 4 bases and J by 6 bases, with 14 bases of the junction left unmatched. Germline CDR1 reads MNHEY; CDR2 reads SMNVEV (reference sequence). CDR3 length equals 17 residues. Written as DNA, the CDR3 is TGTGCCAGCAGTTCCTATGCCGGGACAGGTGTTACTCAGCCCCAGCATTTT. Encoded protein: CASSSYAGTGVTQPQHF.

This clone was seen once. V is TRBV9 and J is TRBJ2-3; possibly TRBD2 for D (5 bases). The germline V gene has CDR1 SGDLS and CDR2 YYNGEE. V gave up 0 bases and J gave up 1 base, with 18 bases separating them. CDR3 size: 18 residues. CDR3 protein: CASSVEWGEGPGTDTQYF. Written as DNA, the CDR3 is TGTGCCAGCAGCGTAGAATGGGGAGAAGGGCCTGGCACAGATACGCAGTATTTT.

V gene TRBV28 combines with J gene TRBJ2-5; 9 bases are shared with TRBD1. The CDR3 runs to 16 residues. J lost 2 bases, V lost 6 bases, and 10 bases had no gene match. The germline V gene encodes CDR1 MDHEN and CDR2 SYDVKM. The CDR3 loop reads CASRLPGQGIQETQYF. CDR3 nucleotide sequence: TGTGCCAGCAGATTACCCGGACAGGGGATACAAGAGACCCAGTACTTC.

V gene TRBV6-1 combines with J gene TRBJ1-2, with TRBD1 as a possible D gene (5 bases). V lost 3 bases, J lost 2 bases, and 16 bases lay in between. CDR1 and CDR2 from the germline V gene are MNHNS and SASEGT. This CDR3 contains 16 residues. The CDR3 DNA sequence: TGTGCCAGCAGTGACGATAGAGAGGGGTTAAACTATGGCTACACCTTC. It codes for CASSDDREGLNYGYTF.

The gene calls are TRBV7-9 and TRBJ2-3, with a tentative D call TRBD2 (6 bases). The V end was cut by 5 bases, the J end by 1 base, with 19 bases between. The CDR3 length is 17 residues. The germline V gene has CDR1 SEHNR and CDR2 FQNEAQ (reference sequence). The chain's CDR3 is CASSPTPLAPRTDTQYF. The CDR3 DNA reads TGTGCCAGCAGCCCGACGCCGCTAGCGCCTCGCACAGATACGCAGTATTTT.

The chain joins TRBV6-5 to TRBJ2-7; a possible D gene is TRBD2 (5 bases). CDR3 length: 16 amino acids. Per germline, CDR1 MNHEY and CDR2 SVGAGI. V lost 0 bases and J lost 3, with 15 bases in between. The CDR3, as DNA: TGTGCCAGCAGTTACTCGATTATGGACTCTCTCTACGAGCAGTACTTC. This sequence encodes CASSYSIMDSLYEQYF.

The chain couples TRBV27 to TRBJ2-7; D is perhaps TRBD1 (5 bases). The CDR3 consists of 13 residues. V was pared by 6 bases and J by 0 bases, with 9 bases between. CDR1 and CDR2 from the germline V gene are MNHEY and SMNVEV (reference sequence). The CDR3 loop is CASRFQGSYEQYF. CDR3 DNA: TGTGCCAGCAGGTTTCAGGGCTCCTACGAGCAGTACTTC.